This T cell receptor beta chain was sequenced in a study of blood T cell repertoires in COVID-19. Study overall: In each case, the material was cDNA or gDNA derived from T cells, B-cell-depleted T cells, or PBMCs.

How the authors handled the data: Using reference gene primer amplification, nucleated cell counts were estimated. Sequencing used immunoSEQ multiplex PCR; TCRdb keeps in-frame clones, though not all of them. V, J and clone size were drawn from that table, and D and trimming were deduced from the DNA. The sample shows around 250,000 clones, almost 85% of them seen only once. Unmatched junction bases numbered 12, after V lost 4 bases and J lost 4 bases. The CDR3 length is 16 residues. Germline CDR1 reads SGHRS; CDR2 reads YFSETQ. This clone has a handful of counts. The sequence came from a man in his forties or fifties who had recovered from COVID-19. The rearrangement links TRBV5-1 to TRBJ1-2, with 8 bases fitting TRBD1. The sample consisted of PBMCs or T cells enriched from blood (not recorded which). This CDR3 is CASSPGWPGGFYGYTF. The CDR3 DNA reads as TGCGCCAGCAGCCCGGGGTGGCCAGGGGGCTTCTATGGCTACACCTTC.